Listed below are T cell receptor beta chains from one sample, sequenced in a study of T cell responses to AZD1222 COVID-19 vaccine. The repertoire was sequenced with immunoSEQ multiplex PCR; TCRdb's copy has only in-frame clones and lacks some. The table lists about 260,000 clones, about 92% of them singletons. Sequencing was performed on peripheral blood, taken on day 0 of AZD1222 vaccination. Every receptor here comes from an adult in good health. Both conserved end residues are part of each CDR3. Fields, in order: CDR3 length, V gene, D gene, CDR3 protein. A D gene is named only where the DNA matches it firmly.

CDR3 length: 13; V gene: TRBV19; D gene: NA; CDR3 protein: CASLETSRYGYTF
CDR3 length: 18; V gene: TRBV7-8; D gene: TRBD1; CDR3 protein: CASSLGDSSRATNEKLFF
CDR3 length: 15; V gene: TRBV24-1; D gene: NA; CDR3 protein: CATSDAGDTSYGYTF
CDR3 length: 15; V gene: TRBV3-1/TRBV3-2; D gene: TRBD2; CDR3 protein: CASSPSGRAYNEQFF
CDR3 length: 14; V gene: TRBV11-3; D gene: TRBD2; CDR3 protein: CASSRGGPTDTQYF
CDR3 length: 13; V gene: TRBV28; D gene: NA; CDR3 protein: CASSLRVYSPLHF
CDR3 length: 17; V gene: TRBV7-9; D gene: TRBD2; CDR3 protein: CASSPFNKGLSTDTQYF
CDR3 length: 14; V gene: TRBV3-1/TRBV3-2; D gene: NA; CDR3 protein: CASSQGTVNQPQHF
CDR3 length: 14; V gene: TRBV6-2/TRBV6-3; D gene: NA; CDR3 protein: CASSYPGGNQPQHF
CDR3 length: 14; V gene: TRBV9; D gene: NA; CDR3 protein: CASSVGPRHDEQFF
CDR3 length: 15; V gene: TRBV12-5; D gene: TRBD1; CDR3 protein: CASLPSPATGNEQYF
CDR3 length: 14; V gene: TRBV2; D gene: NA; CDR3 protein: CASRRGSGNQPQHF
CDR3 length: 12; V gene: TRBV19; D gene: NA; CDR3 protein: CATQWEDYGYTF
CDR3 length: 14; V gene: TRBV7-6; D gene: TRBD1; CDR3 protein: CASSKKQGWETQYF
CDR3 length: 14; V gene: TRBV5-1; D gene: TRBD1; CDR3 protein: CASSRGRGTGELFF
CDR3 length: 16; V gene: TRBV19; D gene: TRBD1; CDR3 protein: CASRISGTGVADTQYF
CDR3 length: 14; V gene: TRBV13; D gene: NA; CDR3 protein: CASSLGGYTDTQYF
CDR3 length: 16; V gene: TRBV7-9; D gene: NA; CDR3 protein: CASSGRTRNSGNTIYF
CDR3 length: 12; V gene: TRBV4-3; D gene: NA; CDR3 protein: CASSPRSYEQYF
CDR3 length: 16; V gene: TRBV5-4; D gene: TRBD2; CDR3 protein: CADRPSGGLSTDTQYF
CDR3 length: 14; V gene: TRBV19; D gene: NA; CDR3 protein: CASSGQSGTAEQYF
CDR3 length: 15; V gene: TRBV9; D gene: TRBD1; CDR3 protein: CASSPSGTVNQPQHF
CDR3 length: 17; V gene: TRBV18; D gene: TRBD1; CDR3 protein: CASSRTGGGSGANVLTF
CDR3 length: 11; V gene: TRBV7-9; D gene: NA; CDR3 protein: CAGDNTDTQYF
CDR3 length: 13; V gene: TRBV7-9; D gene: TRBD1; CDR3 protein: CASSPGQGNEQYF
CDR3 length: 15; V gene: TRBV5-1; D gene: TRBD1; CDR3 protein: CASRIQGAAYNEQFF
CDR3 length: 13; V gene: TRBV29-1; D gene: NA; CDR3 protein: CSVEKGVSTEAFF
CDR3 length: 13; V gene: TRBV5-4; D gene: NA; CDR3 protein: CASSTDGDGTQYF